The entry below gives a single T cell receptor (beta chain) sequence along with its context. This clonotype was picked up a small number of times. The clone's antigen remains unknown. No per-base quality is available; no much larger clone lies one base away. The sample originates from a study of blood T cells in healthy people across ages (dated by TCRdb to the mid-2010s). With regard to the full study: In model experiments, template switching captured roughly one uniquely barcoded TCR beta cDNA molecule for every two T cells. To avoid experimental bias, donors of different ages were distributed randomly across sequencing lanes. Using deep sequencing normalized with unique cDNA molecular identifiers, the study measured how TCR beta repertoire diversity changes with age. Using the same blood draw, the study looked at two additional independent replicas of 1 million unique cDNA reads for two donors, one aged 18 to 30 and the other aged 80 or older. Donors were grouped into four age groups: young (average 16 years), middle-aged (roughly 38), aged (62) and long-lived (about 90).

Libraries were constructed by 5' RACE. Sequenced using an Illumina HiSeq 2500. A second PCR of about 6 to 12 cycles was run with a J-beta primer mix and a sample-barcoded 5' primer. A unique molecular identifier was introduced onto each TCR beta cDNA molecule by a template-switch 5' adaptor carrying 12 random nucleotides. Each sample yielded at least 3 million CDR3-containing paired-end reads. First-strand cDNA was synthesized from all RNA with the Mint cDNA synthesis kit, primed by a TRBC-specific oligonucleotide. After uracil-DNA glycosylase treatment, a first 18-cycle PCR used universal primers M1SS and BC2_uni_R on all cDNA. The published analysis was carried out like this. For normalization, 1 million high-quality reads were randomly selected from each sample, with every read carrying a distinct molecular identifier. Instead of being binned into consensus sequences, reads that shared molecular identifiers were thrown out. CDR3 identification, clonotype clustering and error correction used MiTCR with a Q25 quality threshold and the strictest error-elimination algorithm. Lower-bound total TCR beta diversity was estimated with a nonparametric unseen species model using Euler transformation. The raw public reads went through TCRdb reprocessing: fastp at Q25, MiXCR clone calling, in-frame beta chains kept. Each entry is one CDR3 protein sequence, shown with its most common DNA and genes. TCRdb's processing, not the authors' own work, is the source of the V and J calls. The sample has about 680,000 distinct CDR3 sequences on record, around half of them singletons. The top ten clonotypes cover approximately 32% of the sample.

The germline V gene encodes CDR1 LGHNA and CDR2 YNFKEQ. Trimming accounts for 1 base at V and 8 bases at J, while the number of junction bases matched to no gene is 8. Its CDR3 holds 15 amino acids, cysteine through phenylalanine. The only DNA kept is the CDR3, 45 bases in frame from the first base. What the work shows at the level of the full study, not this receptor alone: Estimates of total diversity based on one million sequenced T cells were regarded as lower bounds and as underestimates. Observed TCR beta diversity correlated strongly with the percentage of naive T cells measured by flow cytometry. As age increased, observed TCR beta diversity per million T cells dropped in a roughly linear way, and a significant reduction was already evident by age 40. Because the CMV infection status of the donors was unknown, age-related changes in expanded clonotypes may potentially have been confounded. Since profiling was done on bulk unsorted PBMCs, naive and antigen-experienced compartments could not be conclusively compared. Compared with the aged group, the long-lived group had more naive CD4+ T cells, fewer expanded clones and increased TCR diversity, a pattern suggesting age selection.

Donors were 30 to 45 systemically healthy Caucasian individuals from Russia aged roughly 6 to 90 years. Ten milliliters of peripheral blood were drawn from each donor into EDTA-treated Vacutainer tubes. PBMCs were isolated by Ficoll-Paque density-gradient centrifugation, with at least 7 million obtained per sample. Total RNA was extracted from PBMCs with Trizol reagent, with at least 5 micrograms obtained per sample. Naive CD45RAhigh/CD27high T cell percentages were measured by flow cytometry on a PBMC aliquot from every donor. The specimen sequenced was blood. The V gene is TRBV4-2 and the J gene is TRBJ1-2; 9 bases in the middle match TRBD1. The clonotype was recovered from a woman aged 55-70 years in good health. The nucleotide sequence is given as TGTGCCAGCAGCCAAGCCGGACAGGGGTCTTCGGGCTACACCTTC. Translated, it reads CASSQAGQGSSGYTF.